This T cell receptor beta chain came from a study of blood T cell repertoires in COVID-19. Study in general: The United States, Italy and Spain were the sources of the acute and convalescent COVID-19 samples. Sources were T cells, B-cell-depleted T cells, or PBMCs; the material itself was cDNA or gDNA.

CDR1 and CDR2 (germline): KGHSH, LQKENI. Trimming stripped 3 bases from V and 2 bases from J, with 16 bases between. The CDR3 has 16 residues. Original methodology: The assay estimated nucleated cells by amplifying reference gene primers. Measured with immunoSEQ multiplex PCR; TCRdb has only the in-frame clones, and not every one. V and J calls and clone size are copied from that table; D and trimming were computed from the DNA. Among over 90,000 clones listed, 88% were seen once. The receptor was derived from a human donor in a cohort sampled during active COVID-19. The rearrangement links TRBV18 to TRBJ2-5; D may be TRBD2 (5 bases). The sample comprised peripheral blood. CDR3 region: CASSPSGSGLQETQYF. The DNA for the CDR3 is TGTGCCAGCTCACCTTCGGGGAGCGGCCTACAAGAGACCCAGTACTTC.